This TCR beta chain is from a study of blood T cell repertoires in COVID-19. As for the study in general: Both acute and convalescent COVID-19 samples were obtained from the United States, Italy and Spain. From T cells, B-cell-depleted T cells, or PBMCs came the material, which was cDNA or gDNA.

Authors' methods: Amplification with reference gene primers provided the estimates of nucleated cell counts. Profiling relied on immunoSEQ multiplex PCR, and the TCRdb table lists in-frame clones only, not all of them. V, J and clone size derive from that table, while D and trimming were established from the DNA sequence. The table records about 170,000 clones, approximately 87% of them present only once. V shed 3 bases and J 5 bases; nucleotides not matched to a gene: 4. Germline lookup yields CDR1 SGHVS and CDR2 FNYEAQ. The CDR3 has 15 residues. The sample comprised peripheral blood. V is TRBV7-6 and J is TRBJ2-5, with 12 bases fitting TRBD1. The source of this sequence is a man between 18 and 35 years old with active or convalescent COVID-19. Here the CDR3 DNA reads TGTGCCAGCAGCTTGGGGACAGGGGGCTCCGAGACCCAGTACTTC. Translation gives CASSLGTGGSETQYF.